The clone carrying this TCR beta chain was recorded many times. The antigen is not known. Described time point: patch test 3, about 24 weeks after DPC sensitization. Documented treatment: therapeutic diphenylcyclopropenone sensitization with weekly scalp DPC. Total RNA was isolated from whole blood that had not been fractionated. TCRdb processed the RACE reads anew with MiXCR; each CDR3 protein has one entry. Among roughly 39,000 distinct CDR3 sequences listed, about an eighth were seen once. CDR1 and CDR2 (germline): WNHNN, SYGVQD (reference sequence). V dropped 8 bases and J dropped 5 bases, with 10 bases sitting between them. The CDR3 loop spans 12 amino acids. The data belong to a study of human T cells and chemical hapten exposure. The overall study: Sensitization used 2% DPC on approximately 2 cm by approximately 2 cm upper inner arm skin. Upper-back patches of 0.01% DPC were read at 6 days. Study conclusions and caveats: As patch test score rose, PT1 expanded TCR counts tended to rise as well.

This sequence was found in a woman between 35 and 50 years old with alopecia areata. Some clones in this sample may be carry-over from other donors' samples. The sequencing here drew on whole blood, taken in connection with sensitization to the hapten diphenylcyclopropenone (DPC). The chain is built from TRBV10-1 and TRBJ2-1; D may be TRBD1 (5 bases). CDR3 residues: CASGKQDNEQFF. CDR3 in DNA: TGCGCCAGCGGGAAACAGGACAATGAGCAGTTCTTC.